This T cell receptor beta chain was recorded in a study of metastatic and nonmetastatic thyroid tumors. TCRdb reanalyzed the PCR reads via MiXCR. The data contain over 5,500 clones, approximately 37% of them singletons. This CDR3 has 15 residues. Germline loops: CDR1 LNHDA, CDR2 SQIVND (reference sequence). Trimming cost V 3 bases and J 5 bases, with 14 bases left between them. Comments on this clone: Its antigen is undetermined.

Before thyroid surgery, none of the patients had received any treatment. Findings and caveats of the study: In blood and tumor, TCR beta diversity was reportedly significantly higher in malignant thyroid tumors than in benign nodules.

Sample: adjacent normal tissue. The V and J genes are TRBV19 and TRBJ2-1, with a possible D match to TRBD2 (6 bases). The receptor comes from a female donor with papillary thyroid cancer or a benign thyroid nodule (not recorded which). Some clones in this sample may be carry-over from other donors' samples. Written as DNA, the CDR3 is TGTGCCAGTAGTATTAGTGGCGGGGAAAACAATGAGCAGTTCTTC. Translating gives CASSISGGENNEQFF.